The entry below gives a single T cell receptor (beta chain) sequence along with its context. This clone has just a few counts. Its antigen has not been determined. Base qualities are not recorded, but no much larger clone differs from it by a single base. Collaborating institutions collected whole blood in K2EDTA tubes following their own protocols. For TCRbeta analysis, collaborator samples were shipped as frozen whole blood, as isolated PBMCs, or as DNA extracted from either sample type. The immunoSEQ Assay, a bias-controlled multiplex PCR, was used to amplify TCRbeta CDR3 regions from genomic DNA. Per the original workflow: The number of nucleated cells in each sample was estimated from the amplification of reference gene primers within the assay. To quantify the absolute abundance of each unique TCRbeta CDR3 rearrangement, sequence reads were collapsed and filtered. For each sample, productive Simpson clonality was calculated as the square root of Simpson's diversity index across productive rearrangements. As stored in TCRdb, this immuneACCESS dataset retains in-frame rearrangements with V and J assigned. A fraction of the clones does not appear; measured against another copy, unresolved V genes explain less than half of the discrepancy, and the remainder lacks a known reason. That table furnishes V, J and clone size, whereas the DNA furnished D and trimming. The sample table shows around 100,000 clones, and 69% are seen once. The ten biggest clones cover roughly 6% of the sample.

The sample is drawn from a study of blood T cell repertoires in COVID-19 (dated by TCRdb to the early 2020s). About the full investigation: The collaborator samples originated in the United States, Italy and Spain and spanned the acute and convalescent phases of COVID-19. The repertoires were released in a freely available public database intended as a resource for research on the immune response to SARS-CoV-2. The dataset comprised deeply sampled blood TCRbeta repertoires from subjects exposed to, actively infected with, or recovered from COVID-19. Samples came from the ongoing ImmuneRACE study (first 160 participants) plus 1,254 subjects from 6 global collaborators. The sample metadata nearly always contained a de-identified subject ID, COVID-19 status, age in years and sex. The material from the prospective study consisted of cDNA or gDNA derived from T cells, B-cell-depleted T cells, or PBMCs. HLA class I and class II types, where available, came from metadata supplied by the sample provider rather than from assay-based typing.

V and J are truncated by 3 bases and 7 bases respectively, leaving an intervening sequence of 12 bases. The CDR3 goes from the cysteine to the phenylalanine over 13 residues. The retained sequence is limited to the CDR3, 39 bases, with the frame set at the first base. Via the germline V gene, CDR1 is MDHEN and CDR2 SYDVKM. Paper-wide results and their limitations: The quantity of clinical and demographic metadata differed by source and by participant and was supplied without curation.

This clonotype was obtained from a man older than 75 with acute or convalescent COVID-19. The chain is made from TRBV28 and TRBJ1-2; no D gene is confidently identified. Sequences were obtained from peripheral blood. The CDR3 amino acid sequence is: CASSLFDRGGYTF. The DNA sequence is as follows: TGTGCCAGCAGTTTGTTTGATCGGGGTGGCTACACCTTC.